This paragraph covers one T cell receptor (beta chain) sequence. Its antigen is undetermined. The data stem from a study of T cell repertoires in cytomegalovirus infection. Study-wide background: Both CMV infection and a matching HLA type were indicated by public TCR beta signatures.

Study-level findings and limits: HLA-C-restricted CMV clonotypes gave the most frequent clonotype in two of eight donors. The study identified carriers of CMV plus the relevant HLA from cumulative public TCR beta family frequency.

TCRdb re-called the reads through MiXCR, storing one row per CDR3 protein. This table has tens of thousands of distinct CDR3 sequences, more than 25% appearing once. The germline V gene has CDR1 SGHVS and CDR2 FNYEAQ. There are 14 residues in the CDR3. V lost 5 bases and J 10 bases, leaving 18 bases between the germline ends. The TCR comes from a human donor in good health (CMV status not recorded). Some clones in this sample may be carry-over from other donors' samples. The J gene is TRBJ2-1, the V gene TRBV7-6, with D possibly matching TRBD1 (6 bases). Specimen: CD8+ T cells from cultured PBMCs, collected from culture after CMV antigen stimulation. CDR3 sequence reads: CASSLDSRVGEQFF. Written as DNA, the CDR3 is TGTGCCAGCAGCCTGGACAGTCGAGTAGGAGAGCAGTTCTTC.